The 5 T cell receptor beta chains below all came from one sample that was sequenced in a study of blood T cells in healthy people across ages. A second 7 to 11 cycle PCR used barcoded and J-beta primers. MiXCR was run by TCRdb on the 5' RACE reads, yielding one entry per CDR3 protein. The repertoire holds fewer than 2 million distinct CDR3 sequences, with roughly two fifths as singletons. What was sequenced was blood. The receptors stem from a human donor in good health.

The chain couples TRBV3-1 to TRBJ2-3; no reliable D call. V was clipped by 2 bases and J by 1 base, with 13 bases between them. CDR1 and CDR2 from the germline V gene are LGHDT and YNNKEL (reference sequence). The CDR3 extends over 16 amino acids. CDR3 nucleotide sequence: TGTGCCAGCAGCCAACAAGGCCCGGGTGGCACAGATACGCAGTATTTT. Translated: CASSQQGPGGTDTQYF.

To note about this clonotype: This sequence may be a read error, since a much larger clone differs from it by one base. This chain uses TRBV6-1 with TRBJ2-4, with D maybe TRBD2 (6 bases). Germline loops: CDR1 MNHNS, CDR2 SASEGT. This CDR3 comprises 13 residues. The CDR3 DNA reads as TGTGCCAACAGTGTGGCGGGGCCTAACATTCAGTACTTC. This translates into CANSVAGPNIQYF.

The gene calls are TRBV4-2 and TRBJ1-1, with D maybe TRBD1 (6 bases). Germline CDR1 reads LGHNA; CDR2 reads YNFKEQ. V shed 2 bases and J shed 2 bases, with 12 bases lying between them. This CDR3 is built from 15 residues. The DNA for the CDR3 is TGTGCCAGCAGCCAACACGCGGGGGCTAACACTGAAGCTTTCTTT. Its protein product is CASSQHAGANTEAFF.

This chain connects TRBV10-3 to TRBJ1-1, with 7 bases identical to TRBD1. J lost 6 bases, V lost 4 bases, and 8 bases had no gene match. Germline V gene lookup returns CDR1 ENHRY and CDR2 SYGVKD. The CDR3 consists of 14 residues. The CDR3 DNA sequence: TGTGCCATCAGTGCGGGAACAGGGGTCCCTGAAGCTTTCTTT. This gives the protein CAISAGTGVPEAFF.

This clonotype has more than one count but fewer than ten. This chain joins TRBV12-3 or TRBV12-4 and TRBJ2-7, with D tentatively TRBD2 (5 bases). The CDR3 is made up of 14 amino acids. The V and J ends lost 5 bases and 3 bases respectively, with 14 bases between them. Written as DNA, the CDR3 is TGTGCCAGCAGTCCGTCGGGAAGCGACTACGAGCAGTACTTC. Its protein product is CASSPSGSDYEQYF.